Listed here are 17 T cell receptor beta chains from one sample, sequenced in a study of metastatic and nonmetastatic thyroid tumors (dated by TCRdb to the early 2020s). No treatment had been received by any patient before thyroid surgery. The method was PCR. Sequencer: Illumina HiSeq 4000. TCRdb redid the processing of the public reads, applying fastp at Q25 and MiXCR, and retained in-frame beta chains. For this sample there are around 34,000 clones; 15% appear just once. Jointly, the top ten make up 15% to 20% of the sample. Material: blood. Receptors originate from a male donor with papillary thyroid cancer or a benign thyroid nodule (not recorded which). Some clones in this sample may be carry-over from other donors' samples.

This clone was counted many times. DNA for the CDR3: TGTGCCAGCAGACAGGGACTAGCGGGAGATACGCAGTATTTT. This translates into CASRQGLAGDTQYF. The rearrangement links TRBV7-2 to TRBJ2-3, with 12 nucleotides matching TRBD2. The CDR3 has 14 amino acids. CDR1 and CDR2 from the germline V gene are SGHTA and FQGNSA. Trimming at V came to 6 bases and at J to 5 bases, leaving 3 bases not matched to a gene.

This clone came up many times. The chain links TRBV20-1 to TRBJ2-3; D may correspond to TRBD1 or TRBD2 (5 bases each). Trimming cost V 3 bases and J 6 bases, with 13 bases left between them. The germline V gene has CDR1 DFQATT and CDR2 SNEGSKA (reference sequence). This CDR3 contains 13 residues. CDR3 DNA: TGCAGTGCTAGTTGGGGGACGGGTGATACGCAGTATTTT. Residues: CSASWGTGDTQYF.

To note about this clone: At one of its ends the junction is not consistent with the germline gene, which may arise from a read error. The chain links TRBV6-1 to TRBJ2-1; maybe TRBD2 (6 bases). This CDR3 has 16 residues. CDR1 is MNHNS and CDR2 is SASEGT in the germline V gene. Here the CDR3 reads CASSEVLAGVGYDQFF. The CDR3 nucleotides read TGTGCCAGCAGTGAGGTACTAGCTGGAGTAGGGTATGATCAGTTCTTC.

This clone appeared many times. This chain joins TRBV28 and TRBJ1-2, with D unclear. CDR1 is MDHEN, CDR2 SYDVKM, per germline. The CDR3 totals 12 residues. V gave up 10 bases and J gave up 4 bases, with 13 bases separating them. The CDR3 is CATKTDLYGYTF. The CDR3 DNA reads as TGTGCCACGAAGACGGACCTCTATGGCTACACCTTC.

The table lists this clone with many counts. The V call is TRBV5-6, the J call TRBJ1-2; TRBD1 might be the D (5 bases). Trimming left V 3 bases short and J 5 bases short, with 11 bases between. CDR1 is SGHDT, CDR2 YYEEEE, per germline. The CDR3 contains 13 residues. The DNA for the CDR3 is TGTGCCAGCAGCTACCCAGGGAGATATGGCTACACCTTC. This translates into CASSYPGRYGYTF.

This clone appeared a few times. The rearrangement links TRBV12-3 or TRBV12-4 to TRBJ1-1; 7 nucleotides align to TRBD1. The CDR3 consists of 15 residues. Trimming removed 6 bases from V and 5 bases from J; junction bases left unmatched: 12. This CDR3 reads CASSPRGAGETEAFF. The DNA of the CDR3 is TGTGCCAGCAGCCCCAGGGGGGCAGGGGAAACTGAAGCTTTCTTT.

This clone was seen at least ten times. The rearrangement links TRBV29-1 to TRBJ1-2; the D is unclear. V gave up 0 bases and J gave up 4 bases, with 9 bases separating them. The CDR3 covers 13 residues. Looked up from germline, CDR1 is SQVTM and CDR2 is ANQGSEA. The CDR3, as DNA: TGCAGCGTTGAAGATGGGGTCACCTATGGCTACACCTTC. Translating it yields CSVEDGVTYGYTF.

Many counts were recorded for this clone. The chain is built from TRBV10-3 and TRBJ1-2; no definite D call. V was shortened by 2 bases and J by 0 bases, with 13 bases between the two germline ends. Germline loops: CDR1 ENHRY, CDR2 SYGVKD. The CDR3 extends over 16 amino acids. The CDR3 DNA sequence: TGTGCCATCAGTGAGGGCCCAACAGCAGCTAACTATGGCTACACCTTC. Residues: CAISEGPTAANYGYTF.

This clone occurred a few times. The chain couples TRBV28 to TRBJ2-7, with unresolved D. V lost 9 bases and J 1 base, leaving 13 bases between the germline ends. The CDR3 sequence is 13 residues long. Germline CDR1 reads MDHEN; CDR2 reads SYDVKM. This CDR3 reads CASMAVTSYEQYF. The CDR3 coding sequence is TGTGCCAGTATGGCGGTTACTTCCTACGAGCAGTACTTC.

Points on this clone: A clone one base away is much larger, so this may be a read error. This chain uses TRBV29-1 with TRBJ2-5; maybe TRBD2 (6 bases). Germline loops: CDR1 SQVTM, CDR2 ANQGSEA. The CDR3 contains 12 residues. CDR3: CIGGIIQETQYF. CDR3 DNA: TGCATCGGAGGGATAATTCAAGAGACCCAGTACTTC.

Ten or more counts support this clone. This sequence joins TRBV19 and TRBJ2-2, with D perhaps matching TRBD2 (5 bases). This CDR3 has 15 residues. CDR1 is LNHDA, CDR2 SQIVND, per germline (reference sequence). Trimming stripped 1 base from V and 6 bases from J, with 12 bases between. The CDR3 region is CASSIGQLAPGELFF. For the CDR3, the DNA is TGTGCCAGTAGTATAGGGCAGCTAGCCCCCGGGGAGCTGTTTTTT.

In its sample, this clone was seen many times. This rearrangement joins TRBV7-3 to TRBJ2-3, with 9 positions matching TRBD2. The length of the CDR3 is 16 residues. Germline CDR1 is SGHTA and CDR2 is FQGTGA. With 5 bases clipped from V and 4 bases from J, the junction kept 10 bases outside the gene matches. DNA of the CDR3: TGTGCCAGCAGCACTAAAGTGGGACTAGCCGCAGATACGCAGTATTTT. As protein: CASSTKVGLAADTQYF.

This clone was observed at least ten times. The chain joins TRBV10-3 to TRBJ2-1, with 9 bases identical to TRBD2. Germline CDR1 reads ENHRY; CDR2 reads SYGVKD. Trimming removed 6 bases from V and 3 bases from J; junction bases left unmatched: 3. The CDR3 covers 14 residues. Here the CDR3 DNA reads TGTGCCATCAGCCCTAGCGGGGTCTACAATGAGCAGTTCTTC. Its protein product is CAISPSGVYNEQFF.

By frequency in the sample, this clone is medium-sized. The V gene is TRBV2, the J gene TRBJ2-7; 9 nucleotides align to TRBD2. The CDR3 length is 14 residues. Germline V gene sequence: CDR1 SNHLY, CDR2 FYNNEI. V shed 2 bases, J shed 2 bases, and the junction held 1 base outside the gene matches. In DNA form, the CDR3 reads TGTGCCAGCAGTGAAAAGCGGGAGGCCTACGAGCAGTACTTC. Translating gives CASSEKREAYEQYF. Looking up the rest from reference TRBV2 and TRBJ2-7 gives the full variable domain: EPEVTQTPSHQVTQMGQEVILRCVPISNHLYFYWYRQILGQKVEFLVSFYNNEISEKSEIFDDQFSVERPDGSNFTLKIRSTKLEDSAMYFCASSEKREAYEQYFGPGTRLTVT.

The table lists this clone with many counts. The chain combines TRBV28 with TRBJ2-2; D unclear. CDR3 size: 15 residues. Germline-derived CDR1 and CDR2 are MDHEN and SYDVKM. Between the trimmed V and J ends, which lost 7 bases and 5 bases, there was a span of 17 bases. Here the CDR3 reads CASIPAQLRTGELFF. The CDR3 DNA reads TGTGCCAGCATCCCAGCACAGCTGAGAACCGGGGAGCTGTTTTTT. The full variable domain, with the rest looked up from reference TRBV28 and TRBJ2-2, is DVKVTQSSRYLVKRTGEKVFLECVQDMDHENMFWYRQDPGLGLRLIYFSYDVKMKEKGDIPEGYSVSREKKERFSLILESASTNQTSMYLCASIPAQLRTGELFFGEGSRLTVL.

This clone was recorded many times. CDR3 nucleotides: TGCAGTGCTATGGTAGATTCCTACGAGCAGTACTTC. Translated: CSAMVDSYEQYF. The V call is TRBV20-1, the J call TRBJ2-7; D uncertain. The germline CDR1 and CDR2 sequences are DFQATT and SNEGSKA (reference sequence). Trimming removed 4 bases at V and 1 base at J, with 8 bases between. The CDR3 covers 12 residues.

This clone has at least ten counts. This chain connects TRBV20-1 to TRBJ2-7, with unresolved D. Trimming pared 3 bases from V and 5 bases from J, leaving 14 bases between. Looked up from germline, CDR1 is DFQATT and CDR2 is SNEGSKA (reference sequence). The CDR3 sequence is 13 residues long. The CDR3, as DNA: TGCAGTGCTAGCGGCCCAGACGTCCACGAGCAGTACTTC. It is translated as CSASGPDVHEQYF.